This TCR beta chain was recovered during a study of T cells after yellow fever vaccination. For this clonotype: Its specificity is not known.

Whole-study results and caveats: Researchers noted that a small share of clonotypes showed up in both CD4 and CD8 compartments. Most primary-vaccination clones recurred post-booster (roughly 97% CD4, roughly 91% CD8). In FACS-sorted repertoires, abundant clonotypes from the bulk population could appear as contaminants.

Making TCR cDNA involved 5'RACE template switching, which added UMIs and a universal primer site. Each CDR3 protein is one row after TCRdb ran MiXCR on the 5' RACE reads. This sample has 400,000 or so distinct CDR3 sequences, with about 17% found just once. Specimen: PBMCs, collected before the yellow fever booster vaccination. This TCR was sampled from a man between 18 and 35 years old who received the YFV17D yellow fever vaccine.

CDR3 protein: CASSARGALAQDTQYF. CDR3 bases: TGTGCCAGCAGCGCCCGAGGGGCGCTAGCGCAAGATACGCAGTATTTT. The chain employs TRBV9 and TRBJ2-3, with a possible D match to TRBD2 (6 bases). Germline V gives CDR1 SGDLS, CDR2 YYNGEE. The CDR3 has 16 residues. V lost 3 bases and J 5 bases, leaving 19 bases between the germline ends.